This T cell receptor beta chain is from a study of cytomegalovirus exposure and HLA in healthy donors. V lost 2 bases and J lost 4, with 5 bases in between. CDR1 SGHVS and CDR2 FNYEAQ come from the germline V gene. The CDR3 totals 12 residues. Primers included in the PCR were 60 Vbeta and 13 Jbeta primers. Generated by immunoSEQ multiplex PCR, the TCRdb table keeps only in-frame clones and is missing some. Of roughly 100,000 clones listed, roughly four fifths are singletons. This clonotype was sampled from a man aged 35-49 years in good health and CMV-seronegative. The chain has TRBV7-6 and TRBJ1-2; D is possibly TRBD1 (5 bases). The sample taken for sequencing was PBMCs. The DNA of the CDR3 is TGTGCCAGCAGCTTACAGGGCTATGGCTACACCTTC. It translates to CASSLQGYGYTF.